This is a list of T cell receptor beta chains from one sample in a study of blood T cell repertoires in COVID-19. Some clones are missing from TCRdb's copy, which holds only in-frame ones; the method was immunoSEQ multiplex PCR. The sample shows approximately 140,000 clones, 84% of them seen only once. Sequences were obtained from peripheral blood. These receptors were obtained from a human donor in a cohort sampled during active COVID-19. CDR3s include the opening cysteine and the closing phenylalanine or tryptophan. D genes are given only for firm matches. Part of the rows lack a size; the others show once, few, many or a class for expanded clones.

v_call	j_call	clone_size	d_call	cdr3_aa	cdr3_nt
TRBV18	TRBJ1-2	.	TRBD1	CASSLGQGRGYTF	TGTGCCAGCTCACTCGGACAGGGCCGTGGCTACACCTTC
TRBV7-9	TRBJ2-1	medium-sized	TRBD2	CASSPPTSGGGNEQFF	TGTGCCAGCAGCCCCCCGACTAGCGGGGGCGGAAATGAGCAGTTCTTC
TRBV12-3/TRBV12-4	TRBJ2-1	.	.	CASKRNEQFF	TGTGCCAGCAAGAGGAATGAGCAGTTCTTC
TRBV12-5	TRBJ1-1	.	.	CASAPSMNTEAFF	TGTGCTAGTGCCCCGTCTATGAACACTGAAGCTTTCTTT
TRBV27	TRBJ2-2	.	TRBD1	CASSLAPAGTGIIGELFF	TGTGCCAGCAGTTTGGCCCCGGCCGGGACAGGGATTATCGGGGAGCTGTTTTTT
TRBV29-1	TRBJ1-2	.	TRBD1	CSAKQGANYGYTF	TGCAGCGCTAAACAGGGGGCAAACTATGGCTACACCTTC
TRBV7-3	TRBJ2-1	.	TRBD2	CASSLTSASGGEQFF	TGTGCCAGCAGCTTAACCTCCGCTAGCGGGGGCGAGCAGTTCTTC
TRBV4-3	TRBJ1-2	.	.	CASSQATTGIGYTF	TGCGCCAGCAGCCAAGCGACAACAGGGATCGGCTACACCTTC
TRBV5-5	TRBJ2-3	few	.	CASSLDFVPTDTQYF	TGTGCCAGCAGCTTGGATTTCGTTCCCACAGATACGCAGTATTTT
TRBV5-1	TRBJ1-3	once	.	CASSPGGGGSGNTIYF	TGCGCCAGCAGCCCTGGGGGAGGGGGCTCTGGAAACACCATATATTTT
TRBV4-1	TRBJ2-5	.	.	CASSQVQGKTQYF	TGCGCCAGCAGCCAAGTTCAGGGAAAGACCCAGTACTTC
TRBV7-2	TRBJ1-3	.	TRBD1	CASSLADRISGNTIYF	TGTGCCAGCAGCTTAGCGGACAGGATCTCTGGAAACACCATATATTTT
TRBV4-3	TRBJ1-2	.	.	CASSQDWGDLYGYTF	TGCGCCAGCAGCCAAGATTGGGGGGACCTCTATGGCTACACCTTC